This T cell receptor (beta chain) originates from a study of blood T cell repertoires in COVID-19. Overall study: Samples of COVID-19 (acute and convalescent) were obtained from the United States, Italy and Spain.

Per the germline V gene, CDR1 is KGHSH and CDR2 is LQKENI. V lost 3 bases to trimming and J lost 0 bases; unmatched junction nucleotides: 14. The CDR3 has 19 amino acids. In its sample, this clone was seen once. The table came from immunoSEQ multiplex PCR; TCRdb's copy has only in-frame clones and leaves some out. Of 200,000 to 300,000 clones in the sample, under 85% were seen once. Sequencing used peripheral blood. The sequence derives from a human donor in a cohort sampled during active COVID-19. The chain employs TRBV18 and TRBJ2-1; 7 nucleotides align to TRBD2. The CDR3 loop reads CASSPNPSGARSSYNEQFF. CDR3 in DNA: TGTGCCAGCTCACCTAATCCTAGCGGAGCCCGGAGCTCCTACAATGAGCAGTTCTTC.